This TCR beta chain stems from a study of blood T cell repertoires in COVID-19. For the study at large: T cells, B-cell-depleted T cells, or PBMCs supplied cDNA or gDNA.

V was trimmed by 5 bases and J by 0 bases, leaving 5 bases between them. There are 12 residues in the CDR3. Germline V lookup: CDR1 MNHEY, CDR2 SVGEGT. In the original processing: For nucleated cells, counts were estimated from reference gene primer amplification. Measured with immunoSEQ multiplex PCR; TCRdb has only the in-frame clones, and not every one. That table gives V, J and clone size, and the DNA gave D and trimming. The table shows 200,000 to 300,000 clones, with approximately 86% occurring only once. This chain connects TRBV6-2 or TRBV6-3 to TRBJ2-7, with D unresolved. Specimen: peripheral blood. The clonotype originates from a woman aged 60-75 years with COVID-19, enrolled during active disease. In nucleotides, the CDR3 is TGTGCCAGCAGTGAGCTCTCCTACGAGCAGTACTTC. Its protein is CASSELSYEQYF.